This entry concerns a single T cell receptor beta chain. The antigen remains undetermined. This entry belongs to a study of T cell clusters in autoimmune cytopenias. Study-level findings and limits: Active autoimmune hepatitis patients had roughly 3-fold fewer exclusive TRB clusters than healthy donors. Primary autoimmune cytopenia patients appeared to lack physiological T cell clusters present in healthy donors.

TRB was amplified from 250 ng of peripheral blood genomic DNA per sample. This CDR3 contains 16 residues. In germline, CDR1 is MNHNS, CDR2 SASEGT. TRB rearrangements were amplified by touch-down multiplex PCR with mixed TRB-A/B primers. From its re-call of the multiplex PCR reads, TCRdb lists each CDR3 protein once, without DNA. The table for this sample gives nearly 5,000 distinct CDR3 sequences. These data also formed part of another study, on T cell repertoires in aging, cancer and after chemotherapy. That report adds: In each cancer cohort, median generation probability increased across chemotherapy, suggesting thymic output rebounded.

The source is a human donor with chronic lymphocytic leukemia. The donor label of this sample is uncertain. V and J are TRBV6-1 and TRBJ2-1; there is no DNA to check the TCRdb D call of TRBD1. The sequenced material came from peripheral blood. The CDR3 is CASSQSSAGVNNEQFF.